These 29 T cell receptor beta chains originate from one sample sequenced in a study of blood T cell repertoires in COVID-19. Assay used: immunoSEQ multiplex PCR; TCRdb lists only in-frame clones, some missing. This table has more than 300,000 clones, 92% appearing once. Sequenced sample: PBMCs or T cells enriched from blood (not recorded which). Receptors originate from a woman in her 30s who had recovered from COVID-19.

The rearrangement uses TRBV24-1 and TRBJ2-1; no reliable D call. CDR1 is KGHDR and CDR2 is SFDVKD in the germline V gene. The V end lost 3 bases, the J end lost 4 bases, and 6 bases lay between the germline ends. The CDR3 loop spans 13 amino acids. The CDR3 protein is CATSDSAYNEQFF. The CDR3 DNA sequence: TGTGCCACCAGTGATAGCGCTTACAATGAGCAGTTCTTC.

V is TRBV2 and J is TRBJ2-5; TRBD1 agrees at 9 bases. V shed 8 bases, J shed 5 bases, and the junction held 6 bases outside the gene matches. CDR3 length: 13 amino acids. CDR1 is SNHLY, CDR2 FYNNEI, per germline. The CDR3 protein is CASHRGPGETQYF. CDR3 bases: TGTGCCAGCCACAGGGGGCCGGGGGAGACCCAGTACTTC. The full variable domain, rest sourced from reference TRBV2 and TRBJ2-5, is EPEVTQTPSHQVTQMGQEVILRCVPISNHLYFYWYRQILGQKVEFLVSFYNNEISEKSEIFDDQFSVERPDGSNFTLKIRSTKLEDSAMYFCASHRGPGETQYFGPGTRLLVL.

The V gene is TRBV7-9, the J gene TRBJ1-5; D not certain. Germline V gene lookup returns CDR1 SEHNR and CDR2 FQNEAQ (reference sequence). The CDR3 loop spans 13 amino acids. Trimming removed 6 bases at V and 4 bases at J, with 10 bases between. As DNA, the CDR3 is TGTGCCAGCAGTGCGGGCCAAAATCAGCCCCAGCATTTT. Residues: CASSAGQNQPQHF.

The chain combines TRBV6-2 or TRBV6-3 with TRBJ1-6, with D possibly TRBD1 on 5 matching bases. Germline-derived CDR1 and CDR2 are MNHEY and SVGEGT. Deletions cut 0 bases from V and 10 bases from J, with 10 bases between. The CDR3 spans 14 residues. CDR3 nucleotide sequence: TGTGCCAGCAGTTACTCACAGGCAAGATCACCCCTCCACTTT. It yields the protein CASSYSQARSPLHF.

This chain uses TRBV7-2 with TRBJ1-6, with D perhaps TRBD1 (5 bases). V shed 1 base and J shed 10 bases, with 14 bases lying between them. CDR3 size: 15 residues. The germline CDR1 and CDR2 sequences are SGHTA and FQGNSA. The CDR3 spells CASSLGGTRGSPLHF. The CDR3 nucleotides read TGTGCCAGCAGCTTAGGGGGGACTCGTGGCTCACCCCTCCACTTT.

This clone was counted between two and nine times. The V and J genes are TRBV19 and TRBJ2-7, with D perhaps matching TRBD1 (6 bases). V lost 5 bases to trimming and J lost 7 bases, with 21 bases between them. Germline-derived CDR1 and CDR2 are LNHDA and SQIVND (reference sequence). CDR3 length: 15 amino acids. The CDR3 nucleotides read TGTGCCAGTAGTGTTAATGACGGCAGAGGGGGAGAGCAGTACTTC. As protein: CASSVNDGRGGEQYF. Supplemented by reference TRBV19 and TRBJ2-7, the full variable domain reads DGGITQSPKYLFRKEGQNVTLSCEQNLNHDAMYWYRQDPGQGLRLIYYSQIVNDFQKGDIAEGYSVSREKKESFPLTVTSAQKNPTAFYLCASSVNDGRGGEQYFGPGTRLTVT.

J is TRBJ1-3 and V is TRBV7-9, with D possibly matching TRBD1 (6 bases). CDR1 SEHNR and CDR2 FQNEAQ come from the germline V gene (reference sequence). The CDR3 covers 12 residues. The V end was cut by 3 bases, the J end by 9 bases, with 9 bases between. In DNA form, the CDR3 reads TGTGCCAGCAGCTTCGGACAGTCCACCATATATTTT. This encodes CASSFGQSTIYF.

The chain is built from TRBV19 and TRBJ2-4; 10 bases agree with TRBD1. Trimming removed 8 bases from V and 8 bases from J; junction bases left unmatched: 15. The germline CDR1 and CDR2 sequences are LNHDA and SQIVND (reference sequence). CDR3 length equals 16 residues. The CDR3 protein is CASSLRDRGISDIQYF. The CDR3 DNA reads as TGTGCCAGTTCCTTACGGGACAGGGGTATTTCGGACATTCAGTACTTC.

This chain's CDR3 is CASSLIGQTNTEAFF. The CDR3 DNA reads as TGTGCCAGCAGCTTAATCGGACAGACGAACACTGAAGCTTTCTTT. The chain combines TRBV7-2 with TRBJ1-1; the D gene is possibly TRBD1 (6 bases). Germline V gene lookup returns CDR1 SGHTA and CDR2 FQGNSA. The V and J ends lost 2 bases and 1 base respectively, with 11 bases between them. There are 15 residues in the CDR3.

The chain has TRBV12-3 or TRBV12-4 and TRBJ1-5; 8 bases match TRBD1. V shed 7 bases and J 5 bases; nucleotides not matched to a gene: 1. The CDR3 totals 12 residues. The CDR3 loop is CASKQGDQPQHF. The CDR3 DNA sequence: TGTGCCAGCAAACAGGGGGATCAGCCCCAGCATTTT.

The genes are TRBV7-2 and TRBJ2-4, with a possible D match to TRBD1 (5 bases). CDR3 length equals 11 residues. Deletions cut 4 bases from V and 13 bases from J, with 11 bases between. From germline, CDR1 is SGHTA and CDR2 FQGNSA. The CDR3 spells CASSWGQGQYF. In DNA form, the CDR3 reads TGTGCCAGCAGCTGGGGTCAGGGACAGTACTTC.

This clone was observed once. The CDR3 region has the DNA TGTGCCAGTAGTAGCAGGGGGGTAATCGACTATGGCTACACCTTC. Amino acids: CASSSRGVIDYGYTF. V is TRBV19 and J is TRBJ1-2, with 7 nucleotides matching TRBD1. V trimming: 4 bases; J trimming: 3 bases; junction bases outside the gene matches: 8. Germline-derived CDR1 and CDR2 are LNHDA and SQIVND (reference sequence). The CDR3 spans 15 residues. The whole variable domain, filled in from reference TRBV19 and TRBJ1-2, reads DGGITQSPKYLFRKEGQNVTLSCEQNLNHDAMYWYRQDPGQGLRLIYYSQIVNDFQKGDIAEGYSVSREKKESFPLTVTSAQKNPTAFYLCASSSRGVIDYGYTFGSGTRLTVV.

V gene TRBV19 combines with J gene TRBJ2-4; 12 positions match TRBD2. The ends lost 8 bases at V and 4 bases at J; junction bases unmatched: 12. The germline gives CDR1 LNHDA, CDR2 SQIVND (reference sequence). The CDR3 is made up of 17 amino acids. As DNA, the CDR3 is TGTGCCAGTTCAATCCATTACACTAGCGGGGGGAAAAACATTCAGTACTTC. Residues: CASSIHYTSGGKNIQYF.

Only one count was recorded for this clone. This chain links TRBV7-2 with TRBJ1-1, with D uncertain. The CDR3 consists of 16 residues. The germline gives CDR1 SGHTA, CDR2 FQGNSA. V was shortened by 2 bases and J by 4 bases, with 17 bases between the two germline ends. CDR3: CASSLRPPASGTEAFF. As DNA, the CDR3 is TGTGCCAGCAGCTTACGACCCCCAGCCAGCGGCACTGAAGCTTTCTTT.

This chain links TRBV29-1 with TRBJ1-2; TRBD1 agrees at 9 bases. CDR3 length: 14 residues. The J segment lost 6 bases and the V segment lost 6 bases, leaving 11 bases of the junction unmatched. Germline assignment: CDR1 SQVTM and CDR2 ANQGSEA. The CDR3 sequence: CSVKVQGARNGYTF. In nucleotides, the CDR3 is TGCAGCGTCAAGGTACAGGGGGCGCGGAATGGCTACACCTTC.

The J gene is TRBJ1-5, the V gene TRBV28; 10 bases line up with TRBD1. Germline V CDR1 and CDR2: MDHEN, SYDVKM. V was clipped by 4 bases and J by 6 bases; unmatched bases: 12. This CDR3 comprises 17 residues. DNA of the CDR3: TGTGCCAGCAGTTGGGTTCGAGGACAGGGGGTCGGTCAGCCCCAGCATTTT. Residues: CASSWVRGQGVGQPQHF. The variable domain in full, completed from reference TRBV28 and TRBJ1-5, reads DVKVTQSSRYLVKRTGEKVFLECVQDMDHENMFWYRQDPGLGLRLIYFSYDVKMKEKGDIPEGYSVSREKKERFSLILESASTNQTSMYLCASSWVRGQGVGQPQHFGDGTRLSIL.

The chain carries TRBV11-1 and TRBJ2-2, with D tentatively TRBD1 (5 bases). V was cut by 4 bases and J by 6 bases, with 15 bases left in between. In germline, CDR1 is SGHAT, CDR2 FQDESV (reference sequence). This CDR3 is 15 amino acids long. CDR3: CASSSQGFAAGELFF. CDR3 DNA: TGTGCCAGCAGCTCCCAGGGTTTCGCAGCCGGGGAGCTGTTTTTT.

V gene TRBV11-2 combines with J gene TRBJ1-6; D gene unclear. Germline values: CDR1 SGHAT, CDR2 FQNNGV. The CDR3 has 15 residues. Trimming removed 2 bases at V and 7 bases at J, with 12 bases between. The CDR3 DNA is TGTGCCAGCAGCTTATGGTCGACGAGGAATTCACCCCTCCACTTT. It translates to CASSLWSTRNSPLHF.

The V gene is TRBV7-2, the J gene TRBJ1-2; no definite D call. CDR3 length: 12 amino acids. Trimming pared 4 bases from V and 3 bases from J, leaving 6 bases between. Per germline, CDR1 SGHTA and CDR2 FQGNSA. The CDR3 spells CASSWSDYGYTF. The DNA of the CDR3 is TGTGCCAGCAGCTGGAGTGACTATGGCTACACCTTC.

The chain uses TRBV19 and TRBJ1-5; D unclear. This CDR3 contains 17 residues. V was pared by 3 bases and J by 2 bases, with 17 bases between. Germline V gene data show CDR1 as LNHDA and CDR2 as SQIVND (reference sequence). The CDR3 sequence is CASSIVPIREGNQPQHF. The CDR3 bases are TGTGCCAGTAGTATCGTTCCGATACGGGAGGGCAATCAGCCCCAGCATTTT.

This rearrangement joins TRBV14 to TRBJ2-2; D not certain. Germline CDR1 and CDR2: SGHDN and FVKESK. CDR3 length: 13 residues. The germline V and J ends were trimmed by 5 bases and 1 base, with 5 bases remaining between them. CDR3 sequence: CASSNKNTGELFF. The DNA of the CDR3 is TGTGCCAGCAGCAACAAGAACACCGGGGAGCTGTTTTTT.

This chain connects TRBV28 to TRBJ1-5, with D unclear. V lost 3 bases and J 6 bases, leaving 21 bases between the germline ends. Germline lookup yields CDR1 MDHEN and CDR2 SYDVKM. The CDR3 extends over 17 amino acids. CDR3 region: CASSFPTRGSNRQPQHF. As DNA, the CDR3 is TGTGCCAGCAGTTTCCCAACTCGAGGCAGTAACCGTCAGCCCCAGCATTTT.

The gene calls are TRBV3-1 (or the pseudogene TRBV3-2) and TRBJ1-2; D not resolved. CDR1 LGHDT and CDR2 YNNKEL come from the germline V gene (reference sequence). This CDR3 is built from 15 residues. V was trimmed by 0 bases and J by 7 bases, leaving 15 bases between them. In nucleotides, the CDR3 is TGTGCCAGCAGCCAAGATCAAGCACCAAAAGCTGGCTACACCTTC. Protein sequence: CASSQDQAPKAGYTF.

The chain combines TRBV12-5 with TRBJ1-5; 7 nucleotides line up with TRBD1. The V and J ends lost 9 bases and 3 bases, in that order; junction bases with no gene match: 5. Germline CDR1 LGHNT, CDR2 FRNRAP. CDR3 length: 13 residues. CDR3 in DNA: TGTGCTAGCGAACAGGGGATCAATCAGCCCCAGCATTTT. It specifies CASEQGINQPQHF. The whole variable domain, filled in from reference TRBV12-5 and TRBJ1-5, reads DARVTQTPRHKVTEMGQEVTMRCQPILGHNTVFWYRQTMMQGLELLAYFRNRAPLDDSGMPKDRFSAEMPDATLATLKIQPSEPRDSAVYFCASEQGINQPQHFGDGTRLSIL.

V gene TRBV7-2 combines with J gene TRBJ2-4; 7 bases match TRBD1. Trimming took 7 bases from V and 1 from J; bases not matched to a gene: 13. CDR1 SGHTA and CDR2 FQGNSA come from the germline V gene. This CDR3 has 17 amino acids. The CDR3 region has the DNA TGTGCCAGCACCCGACCGTTGACAGGGAAGGCCAAAAACATTCAGTACTTC. This sequence encodes CASTRPLTGKAKNIQYF. Full variable domain (outside the CDR3, taken from reference TRBV7-2 and TRBJ2-4): GAGVSQSPSNKVTEKGKDVELRCDPISGHTALYWYRQSLGQGLEFLIYFQGNSAPDKSGLPSDRFSAERTGGSVSTLTIQRTQQEDSAVYLCASTRPLTGKAKNIQYFGAGTRLSVL.

The V gene is TRBV19, the J gene TRBJ1-1, with unresolved D. Germline values: CDR1 LNHDA, CDR2 SQIVND (reference sequence). The CDR3 consists of 14 residues. With 7 bases removed from V and 2 bases from J, the gap between germline ends came to 14 bases. Written as DNA, the CDR3 is TGTGCCAGTATCTGGGAGGGAATAAACACTGAAGCTTTCTTT. It codes for CASIWEGINTEAFF. Together with reference TRBV19 and TRBJ1-1, the CDR3 gives the full variable domain: DGGITQSPKYLFRKEGQNVTLSCEQNLNHDAMYWYRQDPGQGLRLIYYSQIVNDFQKGDIAEGYSVSREKKESFPLTVTSAQKNPTAFYLCASIWEGINTEAFFGQGTRLTVV.

The genes are TRBV19 and TRBJ1-4; D may be TRBD1 (5 bases). CDR1 and CDR2 (germline): LNHDA, SQIVND (reference sequence). The V end was cut by 5 bases, the J end by 8 bases, with 12 bases between. The CDR3 extends over 13 amino acids. Here the CDR3 DNA reads TGTGCCAGTAGTGAAGGGGTTTGGGAAAAACTGTTTTTT. This encodes CASSEGVWEKLFF.

This chain joins TRBV5-5 and TRBJ1-1; 7 positions match TRBD1. Per germline, CDR1 SGHKS and CDR2 YYEKEE (reference sequence). The CDR3 runs to 15 residues. The junction had 10 bases not matched to a gene; V was cut back by 0 bases and J by 8 bases. DNA of the CDR3: TGTGCCAGCAGCTTGGGCCAGGTAGGGGGCCGCGAAGCTTTCTTT. It translates to CASSLGQVGGREAFF.

The V and J genes are TRBV28 and TRBJ1-2; a weak D match, TRBD1 (6 bases). Germline V gene data show CDR1 as MDHEN and CDR2 as SYDVKM. V shed 7 bases and J shed 8 bases, with 17 bases lying between them. The CDR3 sequence is 13 residues long. CDR3 nucleotides: TGTGCCAGCACCATAAGGCCAGGGGAGGGCTACACCTTC. It yields the protein CASTIRPGEGYTF.